A single sample gave rise to the 26 T cell receptor beta chains below, sequenced in a study of regulatory T cells in long-lasting Graves disease. Noted time point: newly diagnosed GD, antithyroid drugs for less than 3 months. The TCR library was made from RNA that had been extracted from PBMCs in TRIzol. Arm-PCR with iRepertoire HTBI primers amplified the CDR3 regions for these TCR beta libraries. One entry per CDR3 protein, called by TCRdb with MiXCR from the multiplex PCR reads. The sample lists a few hundred thousand distinct CDR3 sequences, 16% occurring once. This sample was shared with a second study, whose subject was T cells in Graves' hyperthyroidism and ophthalmopathy.

The specimen comprised peripheral blood mononuclear cells (PBMCs), sampled at new diagnosis, from a patient treated with antithyroid drugs. The receptors come from a man aged 35-49 years with Graves disease.

At least ten counts were recorded for this clonotype. The chain carries TRBV6-1 and TRBJ2-1; 10 bases line up with TRBD1. V shed 6 bases, J shed 8 bases, and the junction held 10 bases outside the gene matches. The germline V gene has CDR1 MNHNS and CDR2 SASEGT. The CDR3 has 15 residues. The DNA for the CDR3 is TGTGCCAGCAGATCCGGGACAGGGGACTCGTATGAGCAGTTCTTC. This translates into CASRSGTGDSYEQFF.

This clonotype was observed many times. This rearrangement joins TRBV2 to TRBJ1-6; perhaps TRBD1 as D (5 bases). The CDR3 runs to 13 residues. The V end lost 4 bases, the J end lost 10 bases, and 11 bases lay between the germline ends. CDR1 SNHLY and CDR2 FYNNEI come from the germline V gene. The CDR3 protein is CASSGQGRSPLHF. CDR3 DNA: TGTGCCAGCAGTGGGCAGGGAAGGTCACCCCTCCACTTT.

This clonotype was picked up a small number of times. J is TRBJ1-2 and V is TRBV28, with D maybe TRBD1 (5 bases). The CDR3 is 14 amino acids. Germline V gene data show CDR1 as MDHEN and CDR2 as SYDVKM. V lost 4 bases, J lost 0 bases, and 9 bases lay in between. CDR3 residues: CASSSQGSNYGYTF. The DNA of the CDR3 is TGTGCCAGCAGTTCCCAGGGTTCTAACTATGGCTACACCTTC.

As concerns this clonotype: Only one base separates this from a far larger clonotype, so it likely reflects a read error. This chain connects TRBV5-6 to TRBJ2-7, with D unresolved. The germline CDR1 and CDR2 sequences are SGHDT and YYEEEE. The CDR3 has 12 amino acids. V lost 2 bases and J lost 3, with 6 bases in between. This CDR3 is CASSFSFYEQYF. The CDR3 DNA reads TGTGCCAGCAGCTTTAGCTTCTACGAGCAGTACTTC.

This clonotype was seen at least ten times. This chain links TRBV7-2 with TRBJ2-5; 8 nucleotides align to TRBD1. The length of the CDR3 is 15 residues. After removal of 6 bases from V and 1 base from J, the junction contained 7 bases not matched to a gene. Germline-derived CDR1 and CDR2 are SGHTA and FQGNSA. The CDR3 DNA reads as TGTGCCAGCAGGCGGGACAGGCAGGCCCAAGAGACCCAGTACTTC. Amino acids: CASRRDRQAQETQYF.

This clonotype was seen many times. The gene calls are TRBV27 and TRBJ1-1; TRBD1 aligns across 7 bases. This CDR3 is 11 amino acids long. The germline CDR1 and CDR2 sequences are MNHEY and SMNVEV (reference sequence). V was clipped by 7 bases and J by 7 bases; unmatched bases: 3. CDR3 in amino acids: CASTRDSEAFF. CDR3 coding DNA: TGTGCCAGCACACGGGACAGTGAAGCTTTCTTT.

This clonotype was counted at least ten times. The chain employs TRBV4-1 and TRBJ2-5; D unresolved. The germline gives CDR1 MGHRA, CDR2 YSYEKL. The CDR3 sequence is 14 residues long. The V gene lost 4 bases and the J gene lost 4 bases, with 13 bases spanning the gap. In nucleotides, the CDR3 is TGCGCCAGCAGCCCGACCGACGGACGAGAGACCCAGTACTTC. This sequence encodes CASSPTDGRETQYF.

In its sample, this clonotype was seen many times. The chain is built from TRBV11-2 and TRBJ1-4, with TRBD1 matching over 9 bases. After removal of 0 bases from V and 10 bases from J, the junction contained 6 bases not matched to a gene. Per the germline V gene, CDR1 is SGHAT and CDR2 is FQNNGV. The CDR3 contains 15 residues. The CDR3 sequence: CASSLDRGTGRKLFF. The CDR3 coding sequence is TGTGCCAGCAGCTTAGATAGGGGGACAGGGAGAAAACTGTTTTTT.

This clonotype was picked up many times. This chain uses TRBV5-1 with TRBJ1-6; 8 nucleotides match TRBD1. With V trimmed by 4 bases and J by 9 bases, 6 bases remained unmatched. Germline CDR1 is SGHRS and CDR2 is YFSETQ. The CDR3 is 14 amino acids. This CDR3 is CASSLQGVGSPLHF. CDR3 coding DNA: TGCGCCAGCAGCCTACAGGGGGTGGGTTCACCCCTCCACTTT.

This clonotype was seen repeatedly, ten times or more. This chain connects TRBV2 to TRBJ2-5; TRBD1 or TRBD2 may be the D gene (5 bases each). The CDR3 sequence is 14 residues long. The V end lost 6 bases, the J end lost 0 bases, and 11 bases lay between the germline ends. Germline V CDR1 and CDR2: SNHLY, FYNNEI. The CDR3 here is CASRWDPHQETQYF. The CDR3 DNA reads as TGTGCCAGCAGGTGGGACCCCCACCAAGAGACCCAGTACTTC.

The table lists this clonotype with many counts. This rearrangement joins TRBV6-2 or TRBV6-3 to TRBJ1-5; a possible D gene is TRBD1 (6 bases). Germline V gene sequence: CDR1 MNHEY, CDR2 SVGEGT. The CDR3 is 13 residues long. Trimming took off 5 bases at V and 5 bases at J, with 10 bases between the two ends. The CDR3 region is CASSPNRDQPQHF. Written as DNA, the CDR3 is TGTGCCAGCAGTCCAAACAGGGATCAGCCCCAGCATTTT.

This clonotype was picked up many times. The chain has TRBV12-3 or TRBV12-4 and TRBJ1-4; possibly TRBD1 for D (6 bases). Trimming removed 6 bases at V and 4 bases at J, with 15 bases between. CDR3 size: 15 residues. CDR3 DNA: TGTGCCAGCAGCCCGGACAGTTGGTATAATGAAAAACTGTTTTTT. Translated: CASSPDSWYNEKLFF.

This clonotype was seen at least ten times. The rearrangement links TRBV27 to TRBJ2-3; 10 bases align to TRBD1. Trimming took 6 bases from V and 4 from J; bases not matched to a gene: 4. This CDR3 contains 14 residues. Germline loops: CDR1 MNHEY, CDR2 SMNVEV (reference sequence). The CDR3 loop reads CASRWTGGADTQYF. In DNA form, the CDR3 reads TGTGCCAGCAGATGGACAGGGGGTGCAGATACGCAGTATTTT.

A note on this clonotype: This could be a read error, since a much larger clone is one nucleotide away. The chain carries TRBV6-2 or TRBV6-3 and TRBJ2-5; a possible D gene is TRBD1 (5 bases). The CDR3 runs 12 residues. The V gene lost 4 bases and the J gene lost 7 bases, with 10 bases spanning the gap. Germline lookup yields CDR1 MNHEY and CDR2 SVGEGT. CDR3: CASSSREGTQYF. DNA of the CDR3: TGTGCCAGCAGTTCCAGGGAAGGGACCCAGTACTTC.

This chain connects TRBV15 to TRBJ2-1, with D tentatively TRBD1 (5 bases). The CDR3 consists of 15 residues. Per germline, CDR1 LNHNV and CDR2 YYDKDF (reference sequence). With 0 bases removed from V and 8 bases from J, the gap between germline ends came to 14 bases. The CDR3 sequence: CATSREGRVYDEQFF. CDR3 sequence (DNA): TGTGCCACCAGCAGAGAGGGCAGGGTTTACGATGAGCAGTTCTTC.

This clonotype has more than one count but fewer than ten. The chain employs TRBV20-1 and TRBJ1-6, with D possibly being TRBD1 (5 bases). Trimming removed 5 bases at V and 4 bases at J, with 18 bases between. The CDR3 length is 16 residues. Germline loops: CDR1 DFQATT, CDR2 SNEGSKA (reference sequence). The CDR3, as DNA: TGCAGTGCTTGGGGGGGACGCTGGGGGTATAATTCACCCCTCCACTTT. Its protein is CSAWGGRWGYNSPLHF.

At least ten counts were recorded for this clonotype. The chain joins TRBV5-1 to TRBJ2-1; possible D gene TRBD2, 6 bases. Per the germline V gene, CDR1 is SGHRS and CDR2 is YFSETQ. Trimming stripped 3 bases from V and 10 bases from J, with 20 bases between. CDR3 length equals 15 residues. The CDR3 sequence is CASSSGDPEGLEQFF. The CDR3 region has the DNA TGCGCCAGCAGCTCGGGGGACCCCGAGGGACTCGAGCAGTTCTTC.

This clonotype came up many times. The genes are TRBV2 and TRBJ2-2; TRBD1 aligns across 8 bases. CDR3 length equals 15 residues. In germline, CDR1 is SNHLY, CDR2 FYNNEI. The V gene end was trimmed by 6 bases and the J gene end by 4 bases; junction bases not matched to a gene: 7. The CDR3 protein is CASRRGQGATGELFF. CDR3 in DNA: TGTGCCAGCAGGAGAGGACAGGGTGCCACCGGGGAGCTGTTTTTT.

The chain links TRBV6-2 or TRBV6-3 to TRBJ1-1; no clear D gene. The CDR3 is 12 residues long. Deletions cut 6 bases from V and 0 bases from J, with 5 bases between. Germline loops: CDR1 MNHEY, CDR2 SVGEGT. The CDR3 DNA reads as TGTGCCAGCAGAAAAGTGAACACTGAAGCTTTCTTT. The encoded protein is CASRKVNTEAFF.

The chain uses TRBV11-2 and TRBJ2-3; D possibly corresponds to TRBD1 (6 bases). V gave up 5 bases and J gave up 0 bases, with 21 bases separating them. The CDR3 spans 18 residues. Looked up from germline, CDR1 is SGHAT and CDR2 is FQNNGV. The CDR3 nucleotides read TGTGCCAGCAGCCAGGGGAGAGGTCTAGCCCCAAGCACAGATACGCAGTATTTT. Translation gives CASSQGRGLAPSTDTQYF.

The chain employs TRBV12-5 and TRBJ1-5; 7 nucleotides line up with TRBD1. This CDR3 spans 15 amino acids. Germline V lookup: CDR1 LGHNT, CDR2 FRNRAP. V lost 5 bases, J lost 0 bases, and 4 bases stayed unmatched. CDR3 amino acids: CASGPGQVSNQPQHF. CDR3 nucleotide sequence: TGTGCTAGTGGTCCCGGACAGGTTAGCAATCAGCCCCAGCATTTT.

This chain connects TRBV5-1 to TRBJ2-1; TRBD2 is a possible D gene (5 bases). V was trimmed by 4 bases and J by 7 bases, leaving 15 bases between them. Germline CDR1 SGHRS, CDR2 YFSETQ. The CDR3 loop spans 14 amino acids. In DNA form, the CDR3 reads TGCGCCAGCAGCCTACCCCTCACGGGGAATGAGCAGTTCTTC. It specifies CASSLPLTGNEQFF.

This clonotype was recorded many times. V and J are TRBV11-1 and TRBJ2-7; 7 positions match TRBD1. V dropped 4 bases and J dropped 4; count of bases not matched to a gene: 1. There are 12 residues in the CDR3. The germline CDR1 and CDR2 sequences are SGHAT and FQDESV (reference sequence). The CDR3: CASSWGQYEQYF. CDR3 in DNA: TGTGCCAGCAGCTGGGGACAGTACGAGCAGTACTTC.

This clonotype was detected many times. The chain is built from TRBV7-7 and TRBJ2-2; D remains unclear. The CDR3 is made up of 13 amino acids. The V end lost 1 base, the J end lost 4 bases, and 4 bases lay between the germline ends. Germline assignment: CDR1 SSHAT and CDR2 FNYEAQ (reference sequence). CDR3 protein: CASSLDLTGELFF. The DNA of the CDR3 is TGTGCCAGCAGCTTAGATCTCACCGGGGAGCTGTTTTTT.

V is TRBV4-1 and J is TRBJ1-5, with D unclear. The CDR3 loop spans 14 amino acids. The V gene's germline CDR1 is MGHRA and CDR2 YSYEKL. V was cut by 3 bases and J by 0 bases, with 6 bases left in between. CDR3 amino acids: CASSQVPSNQPQHF. CDR3 DNA sequence: TGCGCCAGCAGCCAGGTTCCTAGCAATCAGCCCCAGCATTTT.

This clonotype was detected many times. V usage is TRBV13 and J usage is TRBJ2-7; possibly TRBD1 or TRBD2 for D (5 bases each). CDR3 length: 14 amino acids. Trimming took 7 bases from V and 0 from J, leaving 13 bases between them. In germline, CDR1 is PRHDT, CDR2 FYEKMQ (reference sequence). CDR3 in amino acids: CASTPGGGSYEQYF. The CDR3 DNA is TGTGCCAGCACCCCCGGTGGGGGCTCCTACGAGCAGTACTTC.